This TCR beta chain was sequenced for a study of shared clonotypes between healthy human individuals. Study-level information: Per-donor plates numbered three CD4 naive, three CD4 memory, two CD8 naive and one CD8 memory.

The table lists this clone with a count of one. CDR3 length equals 19 residues. The J segment lost 3 bases and the V segment lost 1 base, leaving 20 bases of the junction unmatched. Looked up from germline, CDR1 is SQVTM and CDR2 is ANQGSEA. TCRdb's copy holds only in-frame clones and misses some; the assay was immunoSEQ multiplex PCR. The table records more than 550,000 clones, around 90% of them present only once. The specimen sequenced was memory CD8+ T cells from PBMCs. Subset defined: CD45RO+ cells pooled with CCR7-negative TemRA cells. The source of this sequence is a man aged 18 to 30 in good health. Some clones in this sample may be carry-over from other donors' samples. V and J are TRBV29-1 and TRBJ1-2; 7 positions match TRBD1. In nucleotides, the CDR3 is TGCAGCGTTGAAGGTTTTATCGGGACAGATGGGGTCCCGCACTATGGCTACACCTTC. Amino acid sequence: CSVEGFIGTDGVPHYGYTF.